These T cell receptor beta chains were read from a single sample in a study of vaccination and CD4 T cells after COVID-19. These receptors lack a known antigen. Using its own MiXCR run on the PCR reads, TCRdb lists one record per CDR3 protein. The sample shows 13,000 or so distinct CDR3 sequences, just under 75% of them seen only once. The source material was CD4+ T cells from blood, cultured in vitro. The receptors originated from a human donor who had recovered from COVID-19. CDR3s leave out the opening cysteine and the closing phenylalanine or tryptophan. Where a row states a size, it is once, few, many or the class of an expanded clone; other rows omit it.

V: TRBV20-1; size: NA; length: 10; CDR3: SAGQGRQPQH
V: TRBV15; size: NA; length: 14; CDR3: ATSPFAAPNNSPLH
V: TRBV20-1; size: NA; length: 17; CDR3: SATAARGGRAGPTDTQY
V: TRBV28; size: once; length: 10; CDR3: ASSLRDTEAF
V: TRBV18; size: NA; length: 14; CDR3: ASSPYRAGLAYEQY
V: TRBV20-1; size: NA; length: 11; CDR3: SAKDPWGSPLH
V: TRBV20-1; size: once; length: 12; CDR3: SASHLQGRDGYT
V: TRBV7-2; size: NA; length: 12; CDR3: ASSLGQATTEAF
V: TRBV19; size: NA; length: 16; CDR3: ASSIVGISGRLTGELF
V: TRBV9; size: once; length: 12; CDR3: ASSVAGDNSPLH
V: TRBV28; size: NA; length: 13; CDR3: ASSLPRGVNYGYT
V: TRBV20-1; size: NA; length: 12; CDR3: SARDNGSGNTIY
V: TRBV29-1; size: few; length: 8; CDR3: SVEGNEQF
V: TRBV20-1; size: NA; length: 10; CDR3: TISGRQETQY
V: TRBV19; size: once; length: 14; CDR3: ASTRWAGHSSEPQH
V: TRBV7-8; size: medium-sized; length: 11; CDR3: ASSRSTAYEQY
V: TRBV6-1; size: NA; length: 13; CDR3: ASSEGGVPVGGYT
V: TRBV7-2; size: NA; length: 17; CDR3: ASSTRGLAGWSGANVLT
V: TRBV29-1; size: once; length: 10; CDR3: SVRESSYEQY
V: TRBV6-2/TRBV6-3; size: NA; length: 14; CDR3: ASSSLRQSANYGYT
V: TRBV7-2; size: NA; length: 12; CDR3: ASSLGRVTGELF
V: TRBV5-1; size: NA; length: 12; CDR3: ASSLLAQNHEQF
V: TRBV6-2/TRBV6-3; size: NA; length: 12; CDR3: ASKLQGSVYGYT
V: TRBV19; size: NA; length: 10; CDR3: ASSMGNTEAF
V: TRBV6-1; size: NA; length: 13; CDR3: ASTKDRGPNSPLH
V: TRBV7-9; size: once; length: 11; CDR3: ASSFNSQTEAF
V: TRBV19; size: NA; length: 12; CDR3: ASSIGGGAKTQY
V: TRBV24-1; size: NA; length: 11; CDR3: ATTPTSTDTQY
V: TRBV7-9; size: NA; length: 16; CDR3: ASSPFRGQGGGQETQY
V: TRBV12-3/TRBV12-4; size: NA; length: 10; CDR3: ASTLRVGELF
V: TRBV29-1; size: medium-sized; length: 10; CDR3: SVDPVNTEAF
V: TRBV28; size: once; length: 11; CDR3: ASTPGDSPEAF
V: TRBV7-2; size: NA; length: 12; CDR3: ASSLAVPKNIQY
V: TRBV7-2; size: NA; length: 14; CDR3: ASSLAVNIAGQPQH
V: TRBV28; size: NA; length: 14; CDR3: ASSLIGRGTAYEQY
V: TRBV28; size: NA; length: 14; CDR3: ASRTGGEMGNYGYT
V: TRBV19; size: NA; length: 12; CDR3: ASSSGQGSQPQH
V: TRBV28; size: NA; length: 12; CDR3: ASSLPTGTQPQH
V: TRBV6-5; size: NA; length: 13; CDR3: ASSYVPSARYEQY
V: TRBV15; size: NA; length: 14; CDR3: ATSRLEGQGRNEQF
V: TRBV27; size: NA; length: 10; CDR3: ASSDRGRVWH
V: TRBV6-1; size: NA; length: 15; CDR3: ASSSTRTGSGANVLT
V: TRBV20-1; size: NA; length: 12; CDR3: SARRGSLNTEAF
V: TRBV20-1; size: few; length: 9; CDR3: RGVLNTEAF
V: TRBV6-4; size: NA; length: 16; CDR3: ASSDQPILTFTKNIQY
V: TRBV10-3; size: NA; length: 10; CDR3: ATEQGFYGYT
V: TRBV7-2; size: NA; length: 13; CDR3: ASSFLDRQNTEAF
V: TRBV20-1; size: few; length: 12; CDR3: SAPLWGTTDTQY
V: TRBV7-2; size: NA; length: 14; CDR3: ASSRRAGTLSYEQY
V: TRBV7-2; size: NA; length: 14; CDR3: ASSSQSTSVAGELF
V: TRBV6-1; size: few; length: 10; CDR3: ASSERGGGYT
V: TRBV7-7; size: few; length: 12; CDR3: ASSLKGLAETQY
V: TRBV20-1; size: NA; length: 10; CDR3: SLAGGTDTQY
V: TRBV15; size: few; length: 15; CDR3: ATSPYRGSDSNQPQH
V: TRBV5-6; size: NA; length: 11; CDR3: ASSFDRVETQY